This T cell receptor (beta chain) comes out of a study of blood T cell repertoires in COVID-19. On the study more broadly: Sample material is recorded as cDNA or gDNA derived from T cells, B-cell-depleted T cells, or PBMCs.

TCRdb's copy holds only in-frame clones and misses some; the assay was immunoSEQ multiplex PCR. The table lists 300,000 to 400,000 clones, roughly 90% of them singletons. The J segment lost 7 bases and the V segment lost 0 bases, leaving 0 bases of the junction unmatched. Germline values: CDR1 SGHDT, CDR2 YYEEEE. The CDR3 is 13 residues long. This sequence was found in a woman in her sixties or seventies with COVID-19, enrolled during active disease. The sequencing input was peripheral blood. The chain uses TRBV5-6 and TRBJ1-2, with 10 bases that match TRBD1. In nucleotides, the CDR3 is TGTGCCAGCAGCTTGGGGACAGGGGGTGGCTACACCTTC. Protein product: CASSLGTGGGYTF.